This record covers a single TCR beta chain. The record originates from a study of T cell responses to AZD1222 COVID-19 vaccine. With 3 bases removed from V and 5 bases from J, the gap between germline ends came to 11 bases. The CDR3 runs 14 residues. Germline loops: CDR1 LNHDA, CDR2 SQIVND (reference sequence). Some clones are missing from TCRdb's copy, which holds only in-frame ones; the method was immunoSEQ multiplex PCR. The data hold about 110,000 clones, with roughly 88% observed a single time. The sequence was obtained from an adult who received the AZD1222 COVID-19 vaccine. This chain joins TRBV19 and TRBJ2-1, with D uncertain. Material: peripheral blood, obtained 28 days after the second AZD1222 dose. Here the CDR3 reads CASSMVWQNNEQFF. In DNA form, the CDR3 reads TGTGCCAGTAGTATGGTCTGGCAGAACAATGAGCAGTTCTTC.